This T cell receptor beta chain was sequenced for a study of blood T cells in healthy people across ages (dated by TCRdb to the mid-2010s). Background for the entire study: In model experiments, template switching captured roughly one uniquely barcoded TCR beta cDNA molecule for every two T cells. Donors were grouped into four age groups: young (average roughly 17 years), middle-aged (39), aged (about 60) and long-lived (about 90). Age-related changes in TCR beta repertoire diversity were measured in the study by deep sequencing normalized with unique cDNA molecular identifiers. The study analyzed two additional independent replicas of 1 million unique cDNA reads from the same blood draw for two donors, one aged 18 to 30 and one aged 80 or older. To avoid experimental bias, donors of different ages were distributed randomly across sequencing lanes.

This clonotype showed up just a few times. There is no known antigen for this receptor. Base qualities are not at hand, and no much larger clone is one base apart. From the cysteine up to the phenylalanine, the CDR3 has a length of 15 residues. This entry keeps only the CDR3 DNA: 45 bases, framed from base 1. V gives up 4 bases and J gives up 6 bases, and the segment between their germline ends measures 17 bases. The germline V gene yields SGHRS for CDR1 and YFSETQ for CDR2. Donors were 40 or so systemically healthy Caucasian individuals from Russia aged roughly 6 to 100 years. Each donor gave 8.5 to 10 milliliters of peripheral blood, collected into EDTA-treated Vacutainer tubes. Ficoll-Paque density-gradient centrifugation was used to isolate PBMCs, with at least 6 million per sample. Total RNA was extracted from PBMCs with Trizol reagent, with at least 5.5 micrograms obtained per sample. For every donor, flow cytometry on a PBMC aliquot measured the percentage of naive CD45RAhigh/CD27high T cells.

The receptor library was made with 5' RACE. TCRdb shows the sequencer as Illumina HiSeq 2500. A second PCR of about 6 to 11 cycles was performed with a sample-barcoded 5' primer and a J-beta primer mix. A unique molecular identifier was introduced onto each TCR beta cDNA molecule by a template-switch 5' adaptor carrying 12 random nucleotides. Each sample yielded at least 2.5 million CDR3-containing paired-end reads. The Mint cDNA synthesis kit, primed by a TRBC-specific oligonucleotide, was used to synthesize first-strand cDNA from all RNA. After uracil-DNA glycosylase treatment, a first 18-cycle PCR used universal primers M1SS and BC2_uni_R on all cDNA. On the study's bioinformatics: For normalization, 1 million high-quality reads, each with a distinct molecular identifier, were randomly selected from each sample. Instead of being binned into consensus sequences, reads with shared molecular identifiers were discarded. MiTCR, with a Q25 quality threshold and the strictest error-elimination algorithm, was used for CDR3 identification, clonotype clustering and error correction. Lower-bound total TCR beta diversity was estimated with a nonparametric unseen species model using Euler transformation. TCRdb ran its own pipeline on the public reads, namely fastp trimming at Q25 and MiXCR clone calling, and kept in-frame beta chains. Every entry covers one CDR3 protein and lists the most common genes and DNA from its rows. It is TCRdb's table, rather than the study itself, that gives the V and J calls and clone size. This sample is represented by 550,000 to 750,000 distinct CDR3 sequences; under 25% of them were singletons. The top ten constitute more than 3% of the sample.

On the study overall, not on this receptor specifically: Observed TCR beta diversity per million T cells fell roughly linearly with age, and a significant reduction was already apparent by age roughly 40. Since profiling was done on bulk unsorted PBMCs, naive and antigen-experienced compartments could not be conclusively compared. Observed TCR beta diversity correlated strongly with the percentage of naive T cells measured by flow cytometry. Total diversity estimates from one million sequenced T cells were considered lower bounds and underestimates. The CMV infection status of donors was not known, potentially confounding age-related changes in expanded clonotypes. Compared with the aged group, more naive CD4+ T cells, fewer expanded clones and increased TCR diversity were shown by the long-lived group, suggesting age selection.

The sequence derives from a man between 65 and 80 years old in good health. Recombination joined TRBV5-1 with TRBJ2-1, with TRBD1 tentatively as D gene (6 bases match). Source material: blood. For the CDR3, the sequence is CASSRDTQVGNEQFF. The sequenced DNA: TGCGCCAGCAGCCGGGACACACAAGTAGGCAATGAGCAGTTCTTC.